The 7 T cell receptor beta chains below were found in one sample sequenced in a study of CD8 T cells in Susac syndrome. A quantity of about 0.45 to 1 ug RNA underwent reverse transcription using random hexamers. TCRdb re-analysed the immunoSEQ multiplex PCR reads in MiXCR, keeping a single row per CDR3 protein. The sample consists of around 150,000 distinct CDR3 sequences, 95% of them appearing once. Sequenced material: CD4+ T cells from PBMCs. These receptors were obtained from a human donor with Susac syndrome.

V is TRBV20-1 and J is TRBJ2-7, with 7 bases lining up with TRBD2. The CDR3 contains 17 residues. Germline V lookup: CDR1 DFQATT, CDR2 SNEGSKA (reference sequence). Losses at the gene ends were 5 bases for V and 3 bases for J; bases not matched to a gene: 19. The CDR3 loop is CSAGGRGWSGTNYEQYF. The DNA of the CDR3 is TGCAGTGCTGGAGGGAGGGGTTGGAGCGGGACCAACTACGAGCAGTACTTC.

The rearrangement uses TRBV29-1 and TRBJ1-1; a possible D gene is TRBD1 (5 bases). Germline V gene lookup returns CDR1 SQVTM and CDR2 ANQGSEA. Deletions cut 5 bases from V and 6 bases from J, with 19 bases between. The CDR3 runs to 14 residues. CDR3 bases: TGCAGCGTTCAAGCAGGGCTCTCCCGTCCTGAAGCTTTCTTT. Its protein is CSVQAGLSRPEAFF.

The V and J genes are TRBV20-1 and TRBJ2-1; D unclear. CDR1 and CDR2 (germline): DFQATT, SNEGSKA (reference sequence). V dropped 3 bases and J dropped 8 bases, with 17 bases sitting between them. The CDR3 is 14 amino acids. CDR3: CSASPTLSPDEQFF. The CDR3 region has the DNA TGCAGTGCTAGCCCGACCCTATCTCCCGATGAGCAGTTCTTC.

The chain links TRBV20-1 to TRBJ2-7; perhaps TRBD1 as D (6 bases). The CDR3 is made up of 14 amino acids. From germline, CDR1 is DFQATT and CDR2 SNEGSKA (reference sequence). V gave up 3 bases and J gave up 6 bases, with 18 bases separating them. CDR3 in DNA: TGCAGTGCTAGGTCCCGGGACATCGCGGGCGAGCAGTACTTC. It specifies CSARSRDIAGEQYF.

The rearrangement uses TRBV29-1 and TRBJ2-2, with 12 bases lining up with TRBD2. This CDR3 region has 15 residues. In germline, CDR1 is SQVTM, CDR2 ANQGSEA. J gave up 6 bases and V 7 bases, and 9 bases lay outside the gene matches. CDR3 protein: CSARRLAGESGELFF. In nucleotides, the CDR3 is TGCAGCGCCAGAAGACTAGCGGGAGAATCCGGGGAGCTGTTTTTT.

CDR3 region: CASSRGTEVVLTATQYF. CDR3 DNA: TGTGCCAGCAGCCGAGGGACAGAGGTTGTCCTTACGGCGACCCAGTACTTC. The V gene is TRBV3-1, the J gene TRBJ2-5, with 7 nucleotides matching TRBD1. The V gene's germline CDR1 is LGHDT and CDR2 YNNKEL (reference sequence). With V trimmed by 4 bases and J by 7 bases, 18 bases remained unmatched. This CDR3 has 17 residues.

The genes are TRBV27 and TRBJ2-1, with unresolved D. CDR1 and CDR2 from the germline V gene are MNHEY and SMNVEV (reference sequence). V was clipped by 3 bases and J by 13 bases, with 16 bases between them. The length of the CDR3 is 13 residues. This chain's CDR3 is CASSFFQRTTQFF. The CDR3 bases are TGTGCCAGCAGTTTCTTCCAGCGCACTACTCAGTTCTTC.